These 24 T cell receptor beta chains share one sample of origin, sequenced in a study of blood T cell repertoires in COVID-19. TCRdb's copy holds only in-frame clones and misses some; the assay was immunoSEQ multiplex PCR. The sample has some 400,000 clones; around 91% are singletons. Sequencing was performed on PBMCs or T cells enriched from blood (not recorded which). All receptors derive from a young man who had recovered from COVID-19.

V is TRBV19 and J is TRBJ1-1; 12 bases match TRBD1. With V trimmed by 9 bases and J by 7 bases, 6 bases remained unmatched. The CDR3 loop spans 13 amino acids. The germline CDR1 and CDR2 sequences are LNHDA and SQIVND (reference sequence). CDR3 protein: CASPGQGAGEAFF. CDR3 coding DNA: TGTGCCAGCCCGGGACAGGGGGCAGGTGAAGCTTTCTTT.

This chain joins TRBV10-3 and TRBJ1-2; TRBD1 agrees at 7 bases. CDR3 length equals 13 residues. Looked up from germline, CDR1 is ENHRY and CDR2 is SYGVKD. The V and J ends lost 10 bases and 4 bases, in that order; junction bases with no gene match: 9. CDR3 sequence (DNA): TGTGCCACTTCCGGGACAGAGACCTATGGCTACACCTTC. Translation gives CATSGTETYGYTF.

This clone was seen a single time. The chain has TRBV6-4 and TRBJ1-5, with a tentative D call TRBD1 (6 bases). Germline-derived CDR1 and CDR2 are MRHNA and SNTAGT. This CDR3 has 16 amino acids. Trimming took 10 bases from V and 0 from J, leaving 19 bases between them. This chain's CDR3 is CATILGGQSSNQPQHF. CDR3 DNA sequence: TGTGCCACCATCCTGGGTGGACAGAGTAGCAATCAGCCCCAGCATTTT.

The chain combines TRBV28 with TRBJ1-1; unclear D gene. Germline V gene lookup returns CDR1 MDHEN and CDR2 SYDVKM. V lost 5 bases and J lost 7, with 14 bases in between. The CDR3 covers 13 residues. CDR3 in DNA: TGTGCCAGCAGTCCTGCCAGGTCAAATGAAGCTTTCTTT. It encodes CASSPARSNEAFF.

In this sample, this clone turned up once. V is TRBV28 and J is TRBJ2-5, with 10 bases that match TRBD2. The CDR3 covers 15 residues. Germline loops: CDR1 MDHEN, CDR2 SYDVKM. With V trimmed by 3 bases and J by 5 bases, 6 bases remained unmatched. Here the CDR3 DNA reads TGTGCCAGCAGTTTTCTAGCGGGAGTGGTGGAGACCCAGTACTTC. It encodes CASSFLAGVVETQYF.

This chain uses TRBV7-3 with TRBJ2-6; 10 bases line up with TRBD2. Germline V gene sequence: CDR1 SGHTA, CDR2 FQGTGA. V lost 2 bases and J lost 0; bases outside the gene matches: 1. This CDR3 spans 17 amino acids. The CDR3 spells CASSLLAGVSGANVLTF. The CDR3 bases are TGTGCCAGCAGCTTACTAGCGGGGGTCTCTGGGGCCAACGTCCTGACTTTC.

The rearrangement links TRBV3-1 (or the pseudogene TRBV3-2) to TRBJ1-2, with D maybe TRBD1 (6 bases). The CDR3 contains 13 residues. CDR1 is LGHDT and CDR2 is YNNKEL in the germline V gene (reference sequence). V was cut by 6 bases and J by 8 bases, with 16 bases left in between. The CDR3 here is CASSDGTFFGYTF. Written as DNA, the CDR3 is TGTGCCAGCAGTGACGGGACATTTTTCGGCTACACCTTC.

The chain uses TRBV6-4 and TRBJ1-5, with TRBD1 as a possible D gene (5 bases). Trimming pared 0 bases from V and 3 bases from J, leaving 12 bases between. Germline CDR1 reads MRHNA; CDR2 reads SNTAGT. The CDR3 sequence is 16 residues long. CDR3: CASSDSLSGINQPQHF. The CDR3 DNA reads TGTGCCAGCAGTGACTCCCTTTCAGGGATCAATCAGCCCCAGCATTTT.

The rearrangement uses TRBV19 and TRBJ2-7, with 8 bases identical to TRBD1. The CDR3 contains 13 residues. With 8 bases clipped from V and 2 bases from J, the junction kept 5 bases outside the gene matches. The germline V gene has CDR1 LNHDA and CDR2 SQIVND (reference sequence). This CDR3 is CASFDRGTYEQYF. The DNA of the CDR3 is TGTGCCAGTTTTGACAGGGGAACCTACGAGCAGTACTTC.

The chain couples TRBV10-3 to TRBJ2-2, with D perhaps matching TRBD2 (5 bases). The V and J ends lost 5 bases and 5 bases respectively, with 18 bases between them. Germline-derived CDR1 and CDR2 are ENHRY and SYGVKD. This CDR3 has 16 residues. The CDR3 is CAISSLEVGVTGELFF. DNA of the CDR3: TGTGCCATCAGTTCCTTGGAGGTAGGAGTGACCGGGGAGCTGTTTTTT.

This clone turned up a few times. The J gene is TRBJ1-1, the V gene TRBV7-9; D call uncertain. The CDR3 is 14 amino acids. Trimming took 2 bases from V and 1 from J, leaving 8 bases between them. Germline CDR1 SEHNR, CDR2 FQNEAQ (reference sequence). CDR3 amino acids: CASSLNPGNTEAFF. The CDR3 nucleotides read TGTGCCAGCAGCTTAAATCCAGGGAACACTGAAGCTTTCTTT. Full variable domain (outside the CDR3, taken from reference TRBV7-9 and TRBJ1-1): DTGVSQNPRHKITKRGQNVTFRCDPISEHNRLYWYRQTLGQGPEFLTYFQNEAQLEKSRLLSDRFSAERPKGSFSTLEIQRTEQGDSAMYLCASSLNPGNTEAFFGQGTRLTVV.

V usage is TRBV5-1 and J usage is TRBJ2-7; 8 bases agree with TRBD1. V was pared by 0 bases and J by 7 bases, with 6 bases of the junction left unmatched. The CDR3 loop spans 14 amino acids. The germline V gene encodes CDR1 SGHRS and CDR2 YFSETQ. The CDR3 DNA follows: TGCGCCAGCAGCTTGGACCAGGGGGCGTGGGAGCAGTACTTC. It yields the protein CASSLDQGAWEQYF.

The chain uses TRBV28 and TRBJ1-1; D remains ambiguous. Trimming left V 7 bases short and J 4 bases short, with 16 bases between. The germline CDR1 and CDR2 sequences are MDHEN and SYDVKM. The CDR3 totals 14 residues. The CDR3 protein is CASTGPLGGTEAFF. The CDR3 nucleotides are TGTGCCAGCACTGGCCCCTTGGGAGGCACTGAAGCTTTCTTT.

As DNA, the CDR3 is TGTGCCAGCAGCTTAGTTTCGGGGGATGCAGATACGCAGTATTTT. This sequence encodes CASSLVSGDADTQYF. The genes are TRBV11-2 and TRBJ2-3; the D gene is possibly TRBD2 (6 bases). This CDR3 region has 15 residues. Trimming left V 1 base short and J 4 bases short, with 12 bases between. Germline V lookup: CDR1 SGHAT, CDR2 FQNNGV.

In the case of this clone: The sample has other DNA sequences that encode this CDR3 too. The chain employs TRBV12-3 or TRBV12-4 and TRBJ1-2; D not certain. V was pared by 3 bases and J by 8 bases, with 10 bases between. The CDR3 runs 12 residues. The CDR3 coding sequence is TGTGCCAGCAGTTTGATCCGGGGAGGCTACACCTTC. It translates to CASSLIRGGYTF.

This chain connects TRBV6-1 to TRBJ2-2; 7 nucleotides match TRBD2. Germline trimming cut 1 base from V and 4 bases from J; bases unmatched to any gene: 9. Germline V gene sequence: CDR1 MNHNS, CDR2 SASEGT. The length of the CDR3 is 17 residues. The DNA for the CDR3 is TGTGCCAGCAGTGAAGGGGTTGCGGGAGCGGCCACCGGGGAGCTGTTTTTT. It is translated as CASSEGVAGAATGELFF.

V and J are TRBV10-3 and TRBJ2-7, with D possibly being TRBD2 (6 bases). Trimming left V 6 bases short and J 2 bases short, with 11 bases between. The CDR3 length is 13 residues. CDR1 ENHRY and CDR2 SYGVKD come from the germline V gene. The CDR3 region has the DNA TGTGCCATCAGCAGAGGCGGGGCCTACGAGCAGTACTTC. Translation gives CAISRGGAYEQYF.

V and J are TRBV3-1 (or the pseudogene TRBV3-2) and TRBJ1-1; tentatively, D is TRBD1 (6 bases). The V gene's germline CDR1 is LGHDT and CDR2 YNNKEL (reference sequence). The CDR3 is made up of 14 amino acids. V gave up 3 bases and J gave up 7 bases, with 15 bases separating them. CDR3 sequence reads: CASSQRREGGEAFF. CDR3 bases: TGTGCCAGCAGCCAGAGAAGGGAGGGGGGTGAAGCTTTCTTT.

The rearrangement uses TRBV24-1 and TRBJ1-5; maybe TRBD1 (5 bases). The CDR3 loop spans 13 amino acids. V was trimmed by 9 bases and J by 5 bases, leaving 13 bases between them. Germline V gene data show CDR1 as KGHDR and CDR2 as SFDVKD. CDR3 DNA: TGTGCCACCCAATCTGGGACTCATCAGCCCCAGCATTTT. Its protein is CATQSGTHQPQHF.

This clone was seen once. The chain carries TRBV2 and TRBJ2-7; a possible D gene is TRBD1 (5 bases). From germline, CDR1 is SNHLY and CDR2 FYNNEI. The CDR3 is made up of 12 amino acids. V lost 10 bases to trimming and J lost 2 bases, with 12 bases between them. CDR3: CATKGLAYEQYF. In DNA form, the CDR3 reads TGTGCCACCAAGGGGCTGGCCTACGAGCAGTACTTC. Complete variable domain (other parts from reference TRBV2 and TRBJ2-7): EPEVTQTPSHQVTQMGQEVILRCVPISNHLYFYWYRQILGQKVEFLVSFYNNEISEKSEIFDDQFSVERPDGSNFTLKIRSTKLEDSAMYFCATKGLAYEQYFGPGTRLTVT.

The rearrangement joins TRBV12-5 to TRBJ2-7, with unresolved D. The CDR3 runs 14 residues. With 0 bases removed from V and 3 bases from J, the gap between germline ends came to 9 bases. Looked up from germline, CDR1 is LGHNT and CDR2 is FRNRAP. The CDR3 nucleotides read TGTGCTAGTGGTTTGGTAAACAGACGCTACGAGCAGTACTTC. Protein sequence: CASGLVNRRYEQYF.

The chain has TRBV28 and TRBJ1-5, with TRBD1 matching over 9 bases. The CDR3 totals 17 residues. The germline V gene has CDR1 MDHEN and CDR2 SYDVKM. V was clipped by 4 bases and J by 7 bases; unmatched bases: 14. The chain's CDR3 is CASSSPGGTGYTQPQHF. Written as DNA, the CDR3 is TGTGCCAGCAGTTCCCCTGGGGGGACAGGGTACACCCAGCCCCAGCATTTT. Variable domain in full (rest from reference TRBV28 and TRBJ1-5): DVKVTQSSRYLVKRTGEKVFLECVQDMDHENMFWYRQDPGLGLRLIYFSYDVKMKEKGDIPEGYSVSREKKERFSLILESASTNQTSMYLCASSSPGGTGYTQPQHFGDGTRLSIL.

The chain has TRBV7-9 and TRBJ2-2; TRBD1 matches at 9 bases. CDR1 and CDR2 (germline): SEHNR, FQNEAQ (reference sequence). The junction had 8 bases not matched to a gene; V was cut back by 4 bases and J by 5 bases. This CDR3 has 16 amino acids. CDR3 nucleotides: TGTGCCAGCAGCTCGGGACAGGGCAGGGGTACCGGGGAGCTGTTTTTT. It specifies CASSSGQGRGTGELFF.

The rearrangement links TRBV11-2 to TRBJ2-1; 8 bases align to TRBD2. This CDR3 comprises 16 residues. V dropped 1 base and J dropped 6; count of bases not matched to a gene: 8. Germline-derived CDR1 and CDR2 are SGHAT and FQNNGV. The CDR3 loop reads CASSLVLSGISNEQFF. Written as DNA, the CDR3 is TGTGCCAGCAGCTTAGTTCTTAGCGGGATTAGCAATGAGCAGTTCTTC.